This TCR beta chain was captured in a study of human versus mouse CDR3 diversity and MHC coevolution. Study overall: Samples had between roughly 5.5 x 10^6 and 1.6 x 10^7 valid reads. Study conclusions and caveats: Human T cells were selected on more than five MHC II alleles. Human CDR3s averaged more deletions and insertions than mouse CDR3s. Humans had the largest estimated TCR beta repertoire, 1.5 million to 2 million clonotypes.

In regard to this clone: The antigen remains unidentified.

The repertoire was sequenced with immunoSEQ multiplex PCR; TCRdb's copy has only in-frame clones and lacks some. The sample has about 83,000 clones, 85% to 95% seen once. This CDR3 is built from 16 residues. Trimming took 5 bases from V and 0 from J; bases not matched to a gene: 5. Germline values: CDR1 SGHRS, CDR2 YFSETQ. The sequence was collected from a person aged 30-70 years in good health. The chain recombines TRBV5-1 with TRBJ1-3; 10 bases match TRBD1. Sequencing was carried out using naive CD4+ T cells from blood. Subset in this sample: CD45RO-negative CD62L-positive naive CD4 T cells. For the CDR3, the DNA is TGCGCCAGCAGTCGGACAGGGGGTACCTCTGGAAACACCATATATTTT. Its protein is CASSRTGGTSGNTIYF.